The subject of this entry is one T cell receptor beta chain. The antigen remains undetermined. All trial patients relapsed after autologous stem cell transplantation. Using immunoSEQ multiplex PCR, the repertoire was profiled, and TCRdb retains in-frame clones only, with some absent. The data show some 96,000 clones, more than 90% seen once. This entry belongs to a study of PD-1 blockade in classical Hodgkin lymphoma. Study-level background: Intravenous delivery of nivolumab at 3 mg/kg to patients occurred every 2 weeks. Overall study findings and caveats: It was reported that newly diagnosed patients had less baseline TCR diversity than healthy donors. At C4D1, TCR diversity had climbed significantly for CD4+ cells, though not for CD8+ cells. Patients excluded were those beginning nivolumab under 1 year after ASCT.

The CDR3 has 17 residues. The chain combines TRBV21-1 with TRBJ1-3. TRBV21-1 is designated a pseudogene. This TCR was recovered from a human donor with classical Hodgkin lymphoma. The sample in question was peripheral blood mononuclear cells (PBMCs), obtained at baseline. The CDR3 protein is CASSKGSPNLSGNTIYF. The CDR3, as DNA: TGTGCCAGCAGCAAAGGGAGTCCAAACCTCTCTGGAAACACCATATATTTT.